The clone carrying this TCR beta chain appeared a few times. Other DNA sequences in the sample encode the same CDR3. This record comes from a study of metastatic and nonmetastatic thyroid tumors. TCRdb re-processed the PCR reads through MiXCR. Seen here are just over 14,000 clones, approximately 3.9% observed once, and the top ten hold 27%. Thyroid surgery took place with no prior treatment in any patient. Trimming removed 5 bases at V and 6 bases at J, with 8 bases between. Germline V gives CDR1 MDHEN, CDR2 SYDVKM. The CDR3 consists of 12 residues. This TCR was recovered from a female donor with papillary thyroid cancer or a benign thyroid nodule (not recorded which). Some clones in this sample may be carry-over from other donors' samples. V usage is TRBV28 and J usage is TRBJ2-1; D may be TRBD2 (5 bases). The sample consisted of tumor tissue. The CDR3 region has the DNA TGTGCCAGCAGTCATGGAGGCAATGAGCAGTTCTTC. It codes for CASSHGGNEQFF.